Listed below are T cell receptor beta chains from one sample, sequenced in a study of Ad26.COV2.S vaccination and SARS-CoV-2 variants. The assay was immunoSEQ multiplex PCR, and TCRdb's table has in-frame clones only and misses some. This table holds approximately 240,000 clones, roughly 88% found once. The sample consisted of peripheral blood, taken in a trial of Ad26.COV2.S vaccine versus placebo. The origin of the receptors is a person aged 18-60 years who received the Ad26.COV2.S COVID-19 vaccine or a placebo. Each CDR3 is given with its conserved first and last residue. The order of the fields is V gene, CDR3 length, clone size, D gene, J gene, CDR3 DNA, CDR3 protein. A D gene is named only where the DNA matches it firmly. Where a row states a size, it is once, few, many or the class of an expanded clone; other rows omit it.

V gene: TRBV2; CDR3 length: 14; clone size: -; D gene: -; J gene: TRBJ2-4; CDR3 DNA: TGTGCCAGCAGTGATTCCAGCGGCGATAACATTCAGTACTTC; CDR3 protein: CASSDSSGDNIQYF
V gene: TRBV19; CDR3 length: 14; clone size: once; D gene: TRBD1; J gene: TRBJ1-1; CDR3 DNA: TGTGCCAGTAGTATAGACGGACAGGGGACCGAAGCTTTCTTT; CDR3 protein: CASSIDGQGTEAFF
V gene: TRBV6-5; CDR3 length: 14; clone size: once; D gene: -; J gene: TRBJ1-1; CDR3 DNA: TGTGCCAGCAGTTATGGGATGGAGGGGACTGAAGCTTTCTTT; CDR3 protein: CASSYGMEGTEAFF
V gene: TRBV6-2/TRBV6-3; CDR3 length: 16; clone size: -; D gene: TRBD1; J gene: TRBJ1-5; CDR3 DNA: TGTGCCAGCAGTGCCCGGACAGGGACGGGGGATCAGCCCCAGCATTTT; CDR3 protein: CASSARTGTGDQPQHF
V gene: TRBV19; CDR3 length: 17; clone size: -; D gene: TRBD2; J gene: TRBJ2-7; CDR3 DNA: TGTGCCAGTAGTATCGCCGGTGGAGCGGGAGGATCCTACGAGCAGTACTTC; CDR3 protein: CASSIAGGAGGSYEQYF
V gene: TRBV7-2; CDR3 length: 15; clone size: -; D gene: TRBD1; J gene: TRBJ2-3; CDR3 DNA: TGTGCCAGCACCAAGGGGGCTGTGTGGACAGATACGCAGTATTTT; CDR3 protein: CASTKGAVWTDTQYF
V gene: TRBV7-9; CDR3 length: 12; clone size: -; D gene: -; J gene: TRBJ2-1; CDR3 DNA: TGTGCCAGCAGCTTAGAGGGTCATGAGCAGTTCTTC; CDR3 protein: CASSLEGHEQFF
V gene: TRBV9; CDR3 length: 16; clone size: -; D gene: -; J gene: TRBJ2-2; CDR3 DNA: TGTGCCAGCAGCGTAGATCCGGGGGCGAACACCGGGGAGCTGTTTTTT; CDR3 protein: CASSVDPGANTGELFF
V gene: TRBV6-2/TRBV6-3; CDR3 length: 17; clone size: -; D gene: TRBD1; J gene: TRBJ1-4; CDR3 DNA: TGTGCCAGCAGTTACTTACCGGGACAGGGGATTCGTGAAAAACTGTTTTTT; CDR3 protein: CASSYLPGQGIREKLFF
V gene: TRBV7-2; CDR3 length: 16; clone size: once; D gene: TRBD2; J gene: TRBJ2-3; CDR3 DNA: TGTGCCAGCAGCAGAGGACTAGCGGGGGCTACAGATACGCAGTATTTT; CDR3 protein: CASSRGLAGATDTQYF
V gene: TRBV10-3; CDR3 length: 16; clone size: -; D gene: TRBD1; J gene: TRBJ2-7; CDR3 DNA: TGTGCCATCAGTGTGACCGGGACAGGGAATTCCTACGAGCAGTACTTC; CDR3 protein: CAISVTGTGNSYEQYF
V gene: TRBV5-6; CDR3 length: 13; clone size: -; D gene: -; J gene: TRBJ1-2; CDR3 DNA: TGTGCCAGCAGTGAACAGGGCGACTATGGCTACACCTTC; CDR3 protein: CASSEQGDYGYTF
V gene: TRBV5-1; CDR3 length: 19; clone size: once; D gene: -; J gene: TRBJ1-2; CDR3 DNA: TGCGCCAGCAGCTTGTTTGTGGTCAAGCAGGGAATGGGTCGGGATGGCTACACCTTC; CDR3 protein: CASSLFVVKQGMGRDGYTF
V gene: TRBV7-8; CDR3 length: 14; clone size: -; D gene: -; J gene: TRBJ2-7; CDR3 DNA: TGTGCCAGCAGCTTATACCCTACTAGTTACGAGCAGTACTTC; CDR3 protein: CASSLYPTSYEQYF
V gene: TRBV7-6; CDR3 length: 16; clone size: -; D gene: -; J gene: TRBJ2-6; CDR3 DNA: TGTGCCAGCAGCTCAGGGTTTAGCTCTGGGGCCAACGTCCTGACTTTC; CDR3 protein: CASSSGFSSGANVLTF
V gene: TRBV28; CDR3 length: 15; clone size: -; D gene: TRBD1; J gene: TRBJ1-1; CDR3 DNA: TGTGCCAGCAGTTCCTGGACAGGGCCGAACACTGAAGCTTTCTTT; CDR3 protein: CASSSWTGPNTEAFF
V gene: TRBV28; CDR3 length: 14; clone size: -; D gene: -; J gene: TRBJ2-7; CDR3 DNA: TGTGCCAGCAGTTTAAGCCATCGAAACGGGGAGCAGTACTTC; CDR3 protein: CASSLSHRNGEQYF
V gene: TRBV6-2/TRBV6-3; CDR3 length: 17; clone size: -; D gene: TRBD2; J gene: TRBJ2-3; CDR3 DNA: TGTGCCAGCAGTTACTCCGCCACTAGCGGGAGTTTGGATACGCAGTATTTT; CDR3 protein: CASSYSATSGSLDTQYF
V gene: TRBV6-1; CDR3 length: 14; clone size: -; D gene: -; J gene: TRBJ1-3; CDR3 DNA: TGTGCCAGCAGTGAACAGGTCTCTGGAAACACCATATATTTT; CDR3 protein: CASSEQVSGNTIYF
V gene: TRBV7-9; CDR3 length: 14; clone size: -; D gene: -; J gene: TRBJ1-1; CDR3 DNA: TGTGCCAGCAGCCTGTTGGGCCGCGGTGACGAAGCTTTCTTT; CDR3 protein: CASSLLGRGDEAFF
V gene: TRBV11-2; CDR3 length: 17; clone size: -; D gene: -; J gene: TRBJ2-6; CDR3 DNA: TGTGCCAGCAGCCCCTTGCCCGGGACGTGGGGGGCCAACGTCCTGACTTTC; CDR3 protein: CASSPLPGTWGANVLTF
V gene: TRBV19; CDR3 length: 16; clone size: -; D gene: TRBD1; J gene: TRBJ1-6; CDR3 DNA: TGTGCCAGTAGTATAGTGCGAGGGGGCTACAATTCACCCCTCCACTTT; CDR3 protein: CASSIVRGGYNSPLHF
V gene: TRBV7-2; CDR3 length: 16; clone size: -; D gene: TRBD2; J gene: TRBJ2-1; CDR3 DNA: TGTGCCAGCAGAACGACCGGGACTAGCGGGAGTAGTGAGCAGTTCTTC; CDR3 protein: CASRTTGTSGSSEQFF
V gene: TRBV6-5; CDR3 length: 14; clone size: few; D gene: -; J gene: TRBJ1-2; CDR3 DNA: TGTGCCAGCAGTTACGGCCGGGGAGGCGATGGCTACACCTTC; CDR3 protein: CASSYGRGGDGYTF
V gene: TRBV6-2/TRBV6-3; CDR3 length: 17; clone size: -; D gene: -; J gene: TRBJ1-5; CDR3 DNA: TGTGCCAGCAGTTACACCCCCCTCACACGGGGTCCGAGGCCCCAGCATTTT; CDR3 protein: CASSYTPLTRGPRPQHF
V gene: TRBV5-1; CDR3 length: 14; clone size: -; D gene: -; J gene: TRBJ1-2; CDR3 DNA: TGCGCCAGCAGCTTGGGAGAGGGGAACTATGGCTACACCTTC; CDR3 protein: CASSLGEGNYGYTF
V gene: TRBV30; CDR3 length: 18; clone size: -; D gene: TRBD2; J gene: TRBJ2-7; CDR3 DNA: TGTGCCTGGAGTGCCGCCCGGACTAGCGGGAGGGCCTCGAGAGAGCAGTACTTC; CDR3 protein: CAWSAARTSGRASREQYF
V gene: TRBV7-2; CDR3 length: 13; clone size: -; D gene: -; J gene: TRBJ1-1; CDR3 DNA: TGTGCCAGCAGGGCCACAGGGCTCCCTGAAGCTTTCTTT; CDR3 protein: CASRATGLPEAFF
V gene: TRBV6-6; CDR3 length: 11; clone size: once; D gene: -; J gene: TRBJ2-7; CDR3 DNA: TGTGCCAGCGAAGGAAATCGGGAGCAGTACTTC; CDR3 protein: CASEGNREQYF
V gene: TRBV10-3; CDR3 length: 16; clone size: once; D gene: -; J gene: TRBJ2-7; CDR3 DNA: TGTGCCATCAGTGATTTGCTGGGGCTAAGCTCCTACGAGCAGTACTTC; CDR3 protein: CAISDLLGLSSYEQYF
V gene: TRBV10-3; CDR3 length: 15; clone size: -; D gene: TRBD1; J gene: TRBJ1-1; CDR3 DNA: TGTGCCATCAGTGATATGACAGGGGGGAACACTGAAGCTTTCTTT; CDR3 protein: CAISDMTGGNTEAFF
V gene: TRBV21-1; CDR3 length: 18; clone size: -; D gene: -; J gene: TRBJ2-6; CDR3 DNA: TGTGCCAGCAGATTGGGGGGGACGGGCCACTCTGGGGCCAACGTCCTGACTTTC; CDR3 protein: CASRLGGTGHSGANVLTF
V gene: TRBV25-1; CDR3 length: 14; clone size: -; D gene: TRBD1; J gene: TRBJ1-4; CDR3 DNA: TGTGCCAGCAGTTATGGACAGGCGGGTGAAAAACTGTTTTTT; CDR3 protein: CASSYGQAGEKLFF